The next 17 T cell receptor beta chains were all read from a single sample in a study of blood T cells in healthy people across ages. Then a second PCR, running roughly 7 to 11 cycles, was carried out with a sample-barcoded 5' primer and a J-beta primer mix. TCRdb reprocessed the 5' RACE reads with MiXCR, giving one entry per CDR3 protein. The sample carries about 780,000 distinct CDR3 sequences, less than 60% recorded once. The sequencing input was blood. Receptor source: an elderly man in good health.

This clonotype was recorded a few times. The V and J genes are TRBV29-1 and TRBJ2-7; no reliable D call. The CDR3 consists of 11 residues. V lost 0 bases and J lost 1, with 1 base in between. The V gene's germline CDR1 is SQVTM and CDR2 ANQGSEA. The CDR3 sequence: CSVEESYEQYF. The CDR3 DNA reads as TGCAGCGTTGAAGAGTCCTACGAGCAGTACTTC.

J is TRBJ2-5 and V is TRBV10-3; a weak D match, TRBD2 (6 bases). Trimming shortened V by 4 bases and J by 1 base, and 16 bases separated the two germline ends. The CDR3 extends over 16 amino acids. Germline assignment: CDR1 ENHRY and CDR2 SYGVKD. Written as DNA, the CDR3 is TGTGCCATCAGTGGGGGGGAGGCAGGGATCCAAGAGACCCAGTACTTC. Translated, it gives CAISGGEAGIQETQYF.

Regarding this clonotype: Given a much more abundant clone one base away, this may be a read error. J is TRBJ1-1 and V is TRBV13, with a weak D call TRBD1 (5 bases). The CDR3 runs to 15 residues. Germline lookup yields CDR1 PRHDT and CDR2 FYEKMQ (reference sequence). Trimming pared 6 bases from V and 0 bases from J, leaving 14 bases between. This CDR3 reads CASRIRGEMNTEAFF. The CDR3 region has the DNA TGTGCCAGCAGGATCCGGGGGGAGATGAACACTGAAGCTTTCTTT.

This clonotype was recorded at least ten times. The chain combines TRBV4-2 with TRBJ1-4; TRBD1 matches 7 bases. In germline, CDR1 is LGHNA, CDR2 YNFKEQ. The J segment lost 8 bases and the V segment lost 0 bases, leaving 3 bases of the junction unmatched. This CDR3 comprises 14 residues. CDR3 residues: CASSQEGRGEKLFF. The DNA of the CDR3 is TGTGCCAGCAGCCAAGAGGGCAGGGGGGAAAAACTGTTTTTT.

V is TRBV14 and J is TRBJ2-7; weak D call: TRBD1 (7 bases). The CDR3 extends over 19 amino acids. CDR1 and CDR2 from the germline V gene are SGHDN and FVKESK. V dropped 1 base and J dropped 9 bases, with 31 bases sitting between them. The CDR3 coding sequence is TGTGCCAGCAGCCAAGTCGAGCGGAGGGGGCTAACTTTAGGCAATGGGCAGTACTTC. Its translation: CASSQVERRGLTLGNGQYF.

This clonotype was recorded once. J is TRBJ2-3 and V is TRBV29-1; possibly TRBD1 for D (6 bases). V lost 4 bases to trimming and J lost 0 bases, with 11 bases between them. Germline lookup yields CDR1 SQVTM and CDR2 ANQGSEA. CDR3 length: 14 amino acids. CDR3 DNA sequence: TGCAGCGTTGCTGACAGGCCTAGCACAGATACGCAGTATTTT. This codes for CSVADRPSTDTQYF.

This chain uses TRBV5-5 with TRBJ2-7; 9 bases agree with TRBD1. Germline lookup yields CDR1 SGHKS and CDR2 YYEKEE (reference sequence). After removal of 3 bases from V and 6 bases from J, the junction contained 4 bases not matched to a gene. There are 13 residues in the CDR3. The CDR3 sequence is CASSWTGAREQYF. CDR3 nucleotides: TGTGCCAGCAGCTGGACAGGGGCCCGCGAGCAGTACTTC. The entire variable domain, with the rest obtained from reference TRBV5-5 and TRBJ2-7, is as follows: DAGVTQSPTHLIKTRGQQVTLRCSPISGHKSVSWYQQVLGQGPQFIFQYYEKEERGRGNFPDRFSARQFPNYSSELNVNALLLGDSALYLCASSWTGAREQYFGPGTRLTVT.

This clonotype occurred a few times. V is TRBV3-1 and J is TRBJ2-5; 8 bases align to TRBD2. With V trimmed by 0 bases and J by 4 bases, 7 bases remained unmatched. Germline V lookup: CDR1 LGHDT, CDR2 YNNKEL (reference sequence). The CDR3 is 16 residues long. The CDR3 protein is CASSQELSGSGETQYF. As DNA, the CDR3 is TGTGCCAGCAGCCAAGAGCTGAGCGGGAGTGGAGAGACCCAGTACTTC.

This clonotype occurred a few times. The chain combines TRBV12-3 or TRBV12-4 with TRBJ2-7; either TRBD1 or TRBD2 may fit D (5 bases each). Trimming pared 5 bases from V and 4 bases from J, leaving 12 bases between. The CDR3 has 13 amino acids. Here the CDR3 DNA reads TGTGCCAGCAGTCGGGACGGCCAATACGAGCAGTACTTC. It encodes CASSRDGQYEQYF.

This clonotype was seen more than once but under ten times. A junction boundary mismatches the germline segment, possibly from a read error. The chain combines TRBV28 with TRBJ2-1, with 12 positions matching TRBD2. From germline, CDR1 is MDHEN and CDR2 SYDVKM. CDR3 length: 16 residues. The DNA for the CDR3 is TGTGCTAGCAGCCGCCCGACTAGCGGGAGATACAATGAGCAGTTCTTC. Its protein is CASSRPTSGRYNEQFF.

This clonotype was seen only a few times. V gene TRBV12-3 or TRBV12-4 combines with J gene TRBJ2-7, with 14 bases fitting TRBD2. This CDR3 region has 14 residues. Trimming cost V 7 bases and J 7 bases; bases outside gene matches: 6. The CDR3 DNA reads TGTGCCAGCAAACCGGGACTAGCGGGAGATGAGCAGTACTTC. Translated, it gives CASKPGLAGDEQYF.

This clonotype has a handful of counts. The V call is TRBV3-1, the J call TRBJ2-1; 7 positions agree with TRBD2. With 1 base clipped from V and 15 bases from J, the junction kept 18 bases outside the gene matches. There are 16 residues in the CDR3. The germline gives CDR1 LGHDT, CDR2 YNNKEL (reference sequence). The DNA for the CDR3 is TGTGCCAGCAGCCAAGCTGCGGGAGCGGACCCCGGCTCGCCGTTCTTC. Its protein product is CASSQAAGADPGSPFF.

The table lists this clonotype with a count of one. A much larger clone lies one base from this, so it may be a read error. The chain recombines TRBV5-6 with TRBJ1-2; TRBD1 matches 11 bases. CDR3 length equals 18 residues. Germline CDR1 SGHDT, CDR2 YYEEEE. The CDR3, as DNA: TGTGCCAGCAGCTTCGGGCGGACAGGGGGCTTCGCAAACTATGGCCACACCTTC. Its protein product is CASSFGRTGGFANYGHTF. Filled out from reference TRBV5-6 and TRBJ1-2, the complete variable domain reads DAGVTQSPTHLIKTRGQQVTLRCSPKSGHDTVSWYQQALGQGPQFIFQYYEEEERQRGNFPDRFSGHQFPNYSSELNVNALLLGDSALYLCASSFGRTGGFANYGHTFGSGTRLTVV.

This clonotype was observed a few times. This chain joins TRBV10-3 and TRBJ2-7; D gene ambiguous. V was shortened by 2 bases and J by 3 bases, with 14 bases between the two germline ends. Per germline, CDR1 ENHRY and CDR2 SYGVKD. CDR3 length: 15 amino acids. The CDR3 DNA reads TGTGCCATCAGTGAGCAGGTGGCCCCCCACTACGAGCAGTACTTC. Translating it yields CAISEQVAPHYEQYF.

The V gene is TRBV20-1, the J gene TRBJ1-2; D gene uncertain. The CDR3 is made up of 14 amino acids. V shed 3 bases and J shed 4 bases, with 15 bases lying between them. CDR1 is DFQATT, CDR2 SNEGSKA, per germline (reference sequence). The CDR3 protein is CSARIRRIGYGYTF. CDR3 nucleotide sequence: TGCAGTGCTAGGATTCGGCGGATCGGCTATGGCTACACCTTC.

This clonotype has a handful of counts. The V and J genes are TRBV7-3 and TRBJ2-3, with a possible D match to TRBD1 (5 bases). This CDR3 region has 16 residues. With 4 bases removed from V and 2 bases from J, the gap between germline ends came to 16 bases. The germline gives CDR1 SGHTA, CDR2 FQGTGA. The CDR3: CASSSPLGDFTDTQYF. As DNA, the CDR3 is TGTGCCAGCAGCTCCCCTCTAGGGGATTTCACAGATACGCAGTATTTT.

The rearrangement links TRBV7-2 to TRBJ2-7, with TRBD2 matching over 11 bases. In germline, CDR1 is SGHTA, CDR2 FQGNSA. V gave up 3 bases and J gave up 2 bases; unmatched junction bases: 0. CDR3 length equals 14 residues. The CDR3 coding sequence is TGTGCCAGCAGCTTTAGCGGGAGGGCCTACGAGCAGTACTTC. Translating it yields CASSFSGRAYEQYF.